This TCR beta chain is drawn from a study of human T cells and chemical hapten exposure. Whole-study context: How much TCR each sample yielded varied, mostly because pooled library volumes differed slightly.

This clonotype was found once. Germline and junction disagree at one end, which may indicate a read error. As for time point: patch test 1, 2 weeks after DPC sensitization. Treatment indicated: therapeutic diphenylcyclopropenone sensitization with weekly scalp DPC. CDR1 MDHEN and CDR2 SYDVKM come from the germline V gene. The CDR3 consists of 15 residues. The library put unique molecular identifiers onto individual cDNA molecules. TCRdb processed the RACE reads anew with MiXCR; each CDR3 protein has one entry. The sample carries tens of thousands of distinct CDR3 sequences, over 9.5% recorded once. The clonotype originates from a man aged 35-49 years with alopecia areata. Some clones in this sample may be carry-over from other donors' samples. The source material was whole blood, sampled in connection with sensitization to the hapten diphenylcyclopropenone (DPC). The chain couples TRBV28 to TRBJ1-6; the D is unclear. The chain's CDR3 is CASSSSSSYNSPLNF. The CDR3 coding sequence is TGTGCCAGCAGTTCGTCGAGCTCCTATAATTCACCCCTCAACTTT.